The clone carrying this T cell receptor (beta chain) was recorded at least ten times. What it recognizes is unknown. CDR1 MNHEY and CDR2 SVGEGT come from the germline V gene. V was clipped by 4 bases and J by 0 bases; unmatched bases: 2. The CDR3 runs 15 residues. Every donor contributed around 10 milliliters of peripheral blood by blood draw. This specimen belongs to a study of blood T cells in healthy people across ages. Primed by a sample-barcoded 5' primer and a J-beta primer mix, a second PCR proceeded for roughly 7 to 11 cycles. TCRdb recomputed calls from the 5' RACE reads with MiXCR, one row per CDR3 protein. This sample has 1.5 million to 2 million distinct CDR3 sequences, with about 50% found just once. Study conclusions and caveats: Considered underestimates were the diversity estimates obtained from one million T cells. Bulk PBMC profiling left naive and antigen-experienced comparisons inconclusive.

The receptor was derived from a woman in her thirties or forties in good health. Sequenced input: blood. The chain employs TRBV6-2 or TRBV6-3 and TRBJ2-7; 11 bases match TRBD2. The CDR3 protein is CASSSGTSGSYEQYF. The DNA for the CDR3 is TGTGCCAGCAGTTCCGGGACTAGCGGCTCCTACGAGCAGTACTTC.